This entry describes one T cell receptor (beta chain). This entry comes from a study of PD-L1 blockade in urothelial cancer. Indicated time point: peripheral blood 6 weeks after treatment start. Produced via immunoSEQ multiplex PCR; TCRdb's table is partial and in-frame only. This sample yields roughly 100,000 clones, of which approximately 82% are seen a single time; under 8.5% belongs to the top ten. V lost 0 bases and J lost 4, with 12 bases in between. The CDR3 length is 15 residues. Germline V gene data show CDR1 as LNHNV and CDR2 as YYDKDF (reference sequence). This receptor was identified in a man in his 70s with urothelial cancer. The rearrangement joins TRBV15 to TRBJ1-2; D is possibly TRBD1 (5 bases). The material was PBMCs, obtained around atezolizumab (anti-PD-L1) treatment. The CDR3 loop reads CATSRDRGEGYGYTF. CDR3 nucleotide sequence: TGTGCCACCAGCAGAGATCGGGGGGAGGGCTATGGCTACACCTTC.